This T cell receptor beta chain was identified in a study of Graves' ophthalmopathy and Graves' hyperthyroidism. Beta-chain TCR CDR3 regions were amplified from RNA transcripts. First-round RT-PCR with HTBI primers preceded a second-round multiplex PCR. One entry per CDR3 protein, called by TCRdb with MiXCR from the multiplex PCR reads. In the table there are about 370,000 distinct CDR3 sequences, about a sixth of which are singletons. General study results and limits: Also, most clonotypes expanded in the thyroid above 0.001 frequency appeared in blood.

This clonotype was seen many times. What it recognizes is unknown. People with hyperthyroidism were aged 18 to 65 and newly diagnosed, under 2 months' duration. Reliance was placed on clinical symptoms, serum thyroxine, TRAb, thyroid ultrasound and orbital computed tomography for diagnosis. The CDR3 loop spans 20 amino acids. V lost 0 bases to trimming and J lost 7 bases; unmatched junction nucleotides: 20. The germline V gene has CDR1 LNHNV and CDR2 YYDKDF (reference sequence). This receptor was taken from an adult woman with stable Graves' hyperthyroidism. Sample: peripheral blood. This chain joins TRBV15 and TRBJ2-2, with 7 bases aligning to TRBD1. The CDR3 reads CATSRDRDTWRQGYSGELFF. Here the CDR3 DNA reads TGTGCCACCAGCAGAGATCGGGATACCTGGAGACAGGGCTACAGCGGGGAGCTGTTTTTT.